These 3 T cell receptor beta chains were all obtained from the same sample, sequenced in a study of monozygotic twins with inflammatory bowel disease. For each CDR3 protein, TCRdb gives one entry from its re-call of the 5' RACE reads, without DNA. The ten top clones account for around 2.8%, within a sample of approximately 160,000 distinct CDR3 sequences. Sequenced input: blood. Receptors were obtained from a human donor with ulcerative colitis or Crohn's disease, or a healthy co-twin of an affected twin (not recorded which).

This chain joins TRBV24-1 and TRBJ1-1; checking the TCRdb D call of TRBD1 is not possible without DNA. The germline V gene encodes CDR1 KGHDR and CDR2 SFDVKD. The CDR3 is made up of 11 amino acids. The CDR3 is CATSTGVLAFF.

The CDR3 loop reads CASSLTGVPGQGSEAFF. The J gene is TRBJ1-1, the V gene TRBV7-3; there is no DNA to check the TCRdb D call of TRBD1. Germline CDR1 SGHTA, CDR2 FQGTGA. The CDR3 consists of 17 residues.

The chain combines TRBV6-6 with TRBJ1-6; TCRdb reports TRBD1, a call that lacks DNA to check it against. Germline lookup yields CDR1 MNHNY and CDR2 SVGAGI (reference sequence). The CDR3 is 14 amino acids. This chain's CDR3 is CASSPDRFNSPLHF.